These 17 T cell receptor beta chains share one sample of origin, sequenced in a study of cytomegalovirus exposure and HLA in healthy donors (dated by TCRdb to 2017 to 2019). The library was generated by the immunoSEQ multiplex PCR assay. The immuneACCESS repertoire file appears here via TCRdb, limited to in-frame rearrangements. These files lack a portion of the clones; in checked studies, under half of the deficit traces to unresolved V genes, and the cause of the others is not known. The sample has 200,000 or so clones on record, almost 90% of them singletons. Of the sample, about 2.9% falls within the top ten clones. Sequencing was performed on PBMCs. All receptors come from a woman younger than 35 in good health and CMV-seronegative.

This chain links TRBV2 with TRBJ1-2; 10 nucleotides line up with TRBD1. The CDR3 spans 14 residues. The J segment lost 5 bases and the V segment lost 0 bases, leaving 0 bases of the junction unmatched. Germline-derived CDR1 and CDR2 are SNHLY and FYNNEI. This CDR3 is CASSEAGQGYGYTF. The CDR3 DNA reads TGTGCCAGCAGTGAAGCGGGACAGGGGTATGGCTACACCTTC.

The chain couples TRBV4-1 to TRBJ2-1; 10 bases are shared with TRBD2. Germline-derived CDR1 and CDR2 are MGHRA and YSYEKL. The CDR3 loop spans 20 amino acids. V trimming: 2 bases; J trimming: 2 bases; junction bases outside the gene matches: 15. CDR3 loop: CASSQTIELAGNPTYNEQFF. The CDR3 coding sequence is TGCGCCAGCAGCCAAACTATAGAACTAGCGGGAAACCCCACCTACAATGAGCAGTTCTTC.

The chain combines TRBV19 with TRBJ2-5; 7 bases align to TRBD1. This CDR3 is built from 15 residues. V dropped 4 bases and J dropped 1; count of bases not matched to a gene: 6. Looked up from germline, CDR1 is LNHDA and CDR2 is SQIVND (reference sequence). The CDR3 region is CASSRGQSPQETQYF. The CDR3 DNA reads as TGTGCCAGTAGTAGGGGACAGTCACCCCAAGAGACCCAGTACTTC.

This clone was found once. In nucleotides, the CDR3 is TGCGCCAGCAGCTCCAGGGGACAGAACACCGGGGAGCTGTTTTTT. Translation: CASSSRGQNTGELFF. The chain has TRBV5-1 and TRBJ2-2; D is possibly TRBD1 (6 bases). The CDR3 runs 15 residues. Germline CDR1 is SGHRS and CDR2 is YFSETQ. The V and J ends lost 3 bases and 1 base respectively, with 10 bases between them.

This sequence joins TRBV6-5 and TRBJ1-5; TRBD1 agrees at 7 bases. The germline CDR1 and CDR2 sequences are MNHEY and SVGAGI. The CDR3 is 15 amino acids. Trimming took 0 bases from V and 6 from J; bases not matched to a gene: 5. The CDR3 region has the DNA TGTGCCAGCAGTTACTCGGGGACAGTAGGTCAGCCCCAGCATTTT. Amino acid sequence: CASSYSGTVGQPQHF.

The chain combines TRBV19 with TRBJ2-7; tentative D call: TRBD2 (6 bases). This CDR3 is built from 16 residues. The ends were cut back, 3 bases at V and 5 bases at J, with 20 bases in the middle. The germline gives CDR1 LNHDA, CDR2 SQIVND (reference sequence). The CDR3 region has the DNA TGTGCCAGTAGTATGGGCTCGGGGGTCGGGTTCCACGAGCAGTACTTC. Translating it yields CASSMGSGVGFHEQYF. The whole variable domain, remainder taken from reference TRBV19 and TRBJ2-7, is DGGITQSPKYLFRKEGQNVTLSCEQNLNHDAMYWYRQDPGQGLRLIYYSQIVNDFQKGDIAEGYSVSREKKESFPLTVTSAQKNPTAFYLCASSMGSGVGFHEQYFGPGTRLTVT.

The gene calls are TRBV28 and TRBJ1-1; 8 bases map to TRBD1. Germline-derived CDR1 and CDR2 are MDHEN and SYDVKM. This CDR3 spans 13 amino acids. Trimming removed 6 bases from V and 6 bases from J; junction bases left unmatched: 6. Written as DNA, the CDR3 is TGTGCCAGCAGGGACAGGGCGACGGCTGAAGCTTTCTTT. Residues: CASRDRATAEAFF.

In DNA form, the CDR3 reads TGTGCCAGCAGTTTAAACGCGGGACAGGGAAAGAACTATGGCTACACCTTC. Its translation is CASSLNAGQGKNYGYTF. The chain combines TRBV27 with TRBJ1-2; 9 positions agree with TRBD1. In germline, CDR1 is MNHEY, CDR2 SMNVEV (reference sequence). V shed 2 bases, J shed 2 bases, and the junction held 9 bases outside the gene matches. The CDR3 is 17 residues long.

This clone was counted only a few times. Likely a read error: the CDR3 ends without its conserved phenylalanine or tryptophan. The DNA is left out, because the CDR3 cannot be placed on it with certainty; the CDR3 is given as TCRdb lists it. The rearrangement links TRBV10-3 to TRBJ1-2; the table names TRBD1, a call not compared with the DNA. Germline loops: CDR1 ENHRY, CDR2 SYGVKD. A total of 11 residues make up the CDR3, ends included. The CDR3 here is CAISDGRGLHL.

J is TRBJ2-1 and V is TRBV29-1, with TRBD2 as a possible D gene (5 bases). V lost 7 bases to trimming and J lost 5 bases, with 15 bases between them. CDR1 is SQVTM and CDR2 is ANQGSEA in the germline V gene. This CDR3 has 13 residues. CDR3 residues: CSGRPDLNNEQFF. In DNA form, the CDR3 reads TGCAGCGGCCGTCCGGACTTAAACAATGAGCAGTTCTTC.

The V call is TRBV27, the J call TRBJ1-5; no reliable D call. Germline CDR1 and CDR2: MNHEY and SMNVEV (reference sequence). The CDR3 spans 16 residues. The germline V and J ends were trimmed by 6 bases and 3 bases, with 18 bases remaining between them. CDR3 DNA: TGTGCCAGCAGGGAGATCACCGGACTTAACAATCAGCCCCAGCATTTT. This codes for CASREITGLNNQPQHF.

This sequence joins TRBV15 and TRBJ2-1, with D perhaps TRBD2 (6 bases). The V and J ends lost 0 bases and 13 bases respectively, with 28 bases between them. Germline CDR1 LNHNV, CDR2 YYDKDF (reference sequence). There are 18 residues in the CDR3. CDR3 loop: CATSRDGPGTPGTDVQFF. DNA for the CDR3: TGTGCCACCAGCAGAGATGGCCCCGGGACTCCCGGTACGGACGTACAGTTCTTC. The whole variable domain, remainder taken from reference TRBV15 and TRBJ2-1, is DAMVIQNPRYQVTQFGKPVTLSCSQTLNHNVMYWYQQKSSQAPKLLFHYYDKDFNNEADTPDNFQSRRPNTSFCFLDIRSPGLGDTAMYLCATSRDGPGTPGTDVQFFGPGTRLTVL.

The chain uses TRBV12-2 and TRBJ1-2; the D segment call TRBD1 is taken from the table without a DNA check. TRBV12-2 is annotated as a pseudogene. The CDR3 consists of 19 residues. Here the CDR3 DNA reads TGTGCAAGTCGCCCCGACCAAAGGGGGACAAAGCCAGCGAACTATGGCTACACCTTC. Translated: CASRPDQRGTKPANYGYTF.

The chain recombines TRBV15 with TRBJ2-7; perhaps TRBD1 as D (5 bases). Trimming took 4 bases from V and 0 from J, leaving 10 bases between them. CDR1 LNHNV and CDR2 YYDKDF come from the germline V gene (reference sequence). The CDR3 totals 14 residues. CDR3 in amino acids: CATSIRQISYEQYF. The CDR3 DNA is TGTGCCACCAGCATCAGACAGATCTCCTACGAGCAGTACTTC.

V gene TRBV11-3 combines with J gene TRBJ1-1; D ambiguous. CDR1 and CDR2 from the germline V gene are SGHNT and YENEEA. V lost 1 base and J 1 base, leaving 4 bases between the germline ends. The CDR3 consists of 13 residues. CDR3 DNA sequence: TGTGCCAGCAGCTTAGGGCCGAACACTGAAGCTTTCTTT. This sequence encodes CASSLGPNTEAFF.

The rearrangement links TRBV12-5 to TRBJ2-7; 12 bases agree with TRBD2. The CDR3 runs 19 residues. V lost 5 bases to trimming and J lost 6 bases; unmatched junction nucleotides: 20. Per the germline V gene, CDR1 is LGHNT and CDR2 is FRNRAP. The CDR3 region is CASGTERSSGRALPLEQYF. The CDR3 DNA reads as TGTGCTAGTGGTACAGAGAGATCTAGCGGGAGGGCCCTCCCCCTCGAGCAGTACTTC.

This clone came up many times. The genes are TRBV4-1 and TRBJ1-2; the D is unclear. Germline values: CDR1 MGHRA, CDR2 YSYEKL. The CDR3 loop spans 14 amino acids. With 0 bases removed from V and 4 bases from J, the gap between germline ends came to 9 bases. The CDR3 DNA is TGCGCCAGCAGCCAAGAGGACGGGGTCTATGGCTACACCTTC. Its protein is CASSQEDGVYGYTF.